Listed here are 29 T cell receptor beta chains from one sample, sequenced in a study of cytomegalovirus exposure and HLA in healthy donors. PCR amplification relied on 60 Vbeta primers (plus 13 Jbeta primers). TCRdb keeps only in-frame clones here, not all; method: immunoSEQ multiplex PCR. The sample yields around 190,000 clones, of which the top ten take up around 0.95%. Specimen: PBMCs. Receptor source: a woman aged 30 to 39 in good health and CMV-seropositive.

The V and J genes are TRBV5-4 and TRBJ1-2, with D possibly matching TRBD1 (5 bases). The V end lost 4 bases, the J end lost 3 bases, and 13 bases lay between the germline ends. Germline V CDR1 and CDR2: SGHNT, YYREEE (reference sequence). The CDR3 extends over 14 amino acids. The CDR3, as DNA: TGTGCCAGCAGCCCCCTGGGGGGGGACTATGGCTACACCTTC. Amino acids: CASSPLGGDYGYTF.

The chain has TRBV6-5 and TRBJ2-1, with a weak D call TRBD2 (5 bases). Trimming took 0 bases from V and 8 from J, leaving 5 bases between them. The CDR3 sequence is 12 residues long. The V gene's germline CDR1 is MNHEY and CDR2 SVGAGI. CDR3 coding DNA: TGTGCCAGCAGTTACTCGAGGGATGAGCAGTTCTTC. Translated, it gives CASSYSRDEQFF.

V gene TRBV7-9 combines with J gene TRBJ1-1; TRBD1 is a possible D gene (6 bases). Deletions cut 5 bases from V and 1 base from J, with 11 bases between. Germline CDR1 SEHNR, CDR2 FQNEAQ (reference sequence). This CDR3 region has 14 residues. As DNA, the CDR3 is TGTGCCAGCAGCGTTACAGGGCCGAACACTGAAGCTTTCTTT. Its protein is CASSVTGPNTEAFF.

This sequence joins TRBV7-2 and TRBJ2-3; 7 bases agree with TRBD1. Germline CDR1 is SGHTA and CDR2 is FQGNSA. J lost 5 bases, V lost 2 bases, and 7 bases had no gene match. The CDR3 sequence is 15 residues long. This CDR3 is CASSLSAGGRDTQYF. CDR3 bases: TGTGCCAGCAGCTTATCGGCAGGGGGTAGAGATACGCAGTATTTT.

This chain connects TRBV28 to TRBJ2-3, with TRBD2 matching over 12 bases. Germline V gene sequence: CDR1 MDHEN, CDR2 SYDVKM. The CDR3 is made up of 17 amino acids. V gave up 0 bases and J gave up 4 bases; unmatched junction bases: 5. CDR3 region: CASSLWTSGSRADTQYF. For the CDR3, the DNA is TGTGCCAGCAGTTTATGGACTAGCGGGAGTAGGGCAGATACGCAGTATTTT.

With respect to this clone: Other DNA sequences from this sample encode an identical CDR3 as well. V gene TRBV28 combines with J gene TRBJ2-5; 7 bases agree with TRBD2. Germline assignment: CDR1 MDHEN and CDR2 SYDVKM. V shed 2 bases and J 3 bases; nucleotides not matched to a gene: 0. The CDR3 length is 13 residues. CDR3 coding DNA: TGTGCCAGCAGTTTAGGGAGGGAAGAGACCCAGTACTTC. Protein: CASSLGREETQYF.

The CDR3 DNA sequence: TGCAGCGTGTCCGGGACTAGCGGATACGTGAACACCGGGGAGCTGTTTTTT. Amino acid sequence: CSVSGTSGYVNTGELFF. This rearrangement joins TRBV29-1 to TRBJ2-2; 11 bases align to TRBD2. The trim removed 6 bases at V and 1 base at J, leaving 10 bases unmatched. Germline loops: CDR1 SQVTM, CDR2 ANQGSEA. This CDR3 contains 17 residues.

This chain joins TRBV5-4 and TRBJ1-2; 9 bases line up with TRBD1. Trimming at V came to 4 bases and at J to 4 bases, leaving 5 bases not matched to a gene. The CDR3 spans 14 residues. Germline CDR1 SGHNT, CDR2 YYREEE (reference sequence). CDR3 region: CASSNPTGGYGYTF. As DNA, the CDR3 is TGTGCCAGCAGCAACCCGACAGGGGGCTATGGCTACACCTTC.

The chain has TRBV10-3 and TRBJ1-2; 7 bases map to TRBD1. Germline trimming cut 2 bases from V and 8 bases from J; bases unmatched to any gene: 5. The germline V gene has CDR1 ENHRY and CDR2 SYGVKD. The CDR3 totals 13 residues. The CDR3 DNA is TGTGCCATCAGTGAGCGGGACAGCGGGGGCTACACCTTC. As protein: CAISERDSGGYTF.

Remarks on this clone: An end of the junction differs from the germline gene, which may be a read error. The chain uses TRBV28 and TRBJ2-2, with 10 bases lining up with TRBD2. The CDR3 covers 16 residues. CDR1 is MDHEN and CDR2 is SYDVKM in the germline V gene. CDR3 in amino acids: CASSDGLAANTRELFF. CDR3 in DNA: TGTGCCAGCAGCGATGGACTAGCGGCAAACACCCGGGAGCTGTTTTTT.

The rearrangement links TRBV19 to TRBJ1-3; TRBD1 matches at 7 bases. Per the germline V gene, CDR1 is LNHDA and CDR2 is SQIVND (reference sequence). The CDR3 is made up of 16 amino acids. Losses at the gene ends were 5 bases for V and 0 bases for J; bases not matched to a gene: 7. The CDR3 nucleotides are TGTGCCAGTAGTTCCCCGGGACAGCTCTCTGGAAACACCATATATTTT. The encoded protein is CASSSPGQLSGNTIYF.

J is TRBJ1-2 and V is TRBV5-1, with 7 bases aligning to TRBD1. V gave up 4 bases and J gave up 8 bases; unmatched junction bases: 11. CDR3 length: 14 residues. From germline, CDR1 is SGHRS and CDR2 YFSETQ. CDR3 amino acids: CASSPEVQGDGYTF. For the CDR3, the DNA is TGCGCCAGCAGCCCAGAGGTGCAGGGGGACGGCTACACCTTC.

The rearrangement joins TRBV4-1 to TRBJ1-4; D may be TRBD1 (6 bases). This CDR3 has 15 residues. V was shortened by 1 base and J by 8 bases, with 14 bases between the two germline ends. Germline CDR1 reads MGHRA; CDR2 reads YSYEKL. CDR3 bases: TGCGCCAGCAGCCAAGCAACAGGGAGGGGAGAAAAACTGTTTTTT. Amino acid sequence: CASSQATGRGEKLFF.

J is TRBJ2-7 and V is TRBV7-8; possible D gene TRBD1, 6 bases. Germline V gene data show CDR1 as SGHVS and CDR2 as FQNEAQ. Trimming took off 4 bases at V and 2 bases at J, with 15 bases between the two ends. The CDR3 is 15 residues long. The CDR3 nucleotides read TGTGCCAGCAGCTCGCATCCAGGGGACGCCTACGAGCAGTACTTC. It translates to CASSSHPGDAYEQYF.

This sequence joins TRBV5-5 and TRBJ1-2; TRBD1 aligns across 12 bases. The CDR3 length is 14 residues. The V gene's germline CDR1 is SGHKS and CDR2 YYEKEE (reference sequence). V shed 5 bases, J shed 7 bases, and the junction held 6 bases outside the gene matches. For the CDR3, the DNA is TGTGCCAGCAGATGGGACAGGGGGCCGGGTGGCTACACCTTC. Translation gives CASRWDRGPGGYTF.

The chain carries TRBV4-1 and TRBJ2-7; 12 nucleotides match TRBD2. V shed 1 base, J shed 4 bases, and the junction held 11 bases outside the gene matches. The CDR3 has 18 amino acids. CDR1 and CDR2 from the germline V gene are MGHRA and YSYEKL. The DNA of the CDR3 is TGCGCCAGCAGCCAAGTTCCCTCTAGCGGGGGGGCCGAATACGAGCAGTACTTC. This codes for CASSQVPSSGGAEYEQYF.

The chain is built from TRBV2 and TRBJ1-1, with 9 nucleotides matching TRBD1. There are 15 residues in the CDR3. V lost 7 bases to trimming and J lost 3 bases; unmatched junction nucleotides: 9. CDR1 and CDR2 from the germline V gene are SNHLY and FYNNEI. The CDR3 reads CASKARDRVDTEAFF. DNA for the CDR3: TGTGCCAGCAAAGCCCGGGACAGGGTTGACACTGAAGCTTTCTTT.

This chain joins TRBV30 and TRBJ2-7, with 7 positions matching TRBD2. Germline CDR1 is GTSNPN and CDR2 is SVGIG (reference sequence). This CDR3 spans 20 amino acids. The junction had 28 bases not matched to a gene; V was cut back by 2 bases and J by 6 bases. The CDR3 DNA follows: TGTGCCTGGAGTACAACAGCCGGGACTACCGGACAACCGTGGTGGGTCGAGCAGTACTTC. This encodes CAWSTTAGTTGQPWWVEQYF. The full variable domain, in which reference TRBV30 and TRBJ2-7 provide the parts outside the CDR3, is SQTIHQWPATLVQPVGSPLSLECTVEGTSNPNLYWYRQAAGRGLQLLFYSVGIGQISSEVPQNLSASRPQDRQFILSSKKLLLSDSGFYLCAWSTTAGTTGQPWWVEQYFGPGTRLTVT.

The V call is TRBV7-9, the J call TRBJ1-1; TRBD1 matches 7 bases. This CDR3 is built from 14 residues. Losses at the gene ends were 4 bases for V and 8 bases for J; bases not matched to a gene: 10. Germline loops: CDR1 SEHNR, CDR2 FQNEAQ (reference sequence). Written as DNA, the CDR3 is TGTGCCAGCAGCTCCTGGACAGGAACTGGAGAAGCTTTCTTT. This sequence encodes CASSSWTGTGEAFF. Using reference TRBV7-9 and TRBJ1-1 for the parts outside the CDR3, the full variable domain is DTGVSQNPRHKITKRGQNVTFRCDPISEHNRLYWYRQTLGQGPEFLTYFQNEAQLEKSRLLSDRFSAERPKGSFSTLEIQRTEQGDSAMYLCASSSWTGTGEAFFGQGTRLTVV.

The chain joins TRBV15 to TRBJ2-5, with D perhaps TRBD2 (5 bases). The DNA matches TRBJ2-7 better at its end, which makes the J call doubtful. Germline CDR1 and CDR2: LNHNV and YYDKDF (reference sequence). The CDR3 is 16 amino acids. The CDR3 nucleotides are TGTGCCACCAGCAGAGGTGGCGGGTCAAGCTCCTACGAGCAGTACTTC. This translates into CATSRGGGSSSYEQYF.

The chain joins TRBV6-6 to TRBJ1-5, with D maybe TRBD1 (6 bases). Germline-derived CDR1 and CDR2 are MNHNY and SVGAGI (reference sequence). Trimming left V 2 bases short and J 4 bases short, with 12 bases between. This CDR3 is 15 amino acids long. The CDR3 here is CASSYGGQSNQPQHF. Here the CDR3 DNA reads TGTGCCAGCAGTTACGGTGGACAGTCTAATCAGCCCCAGCATTTT.

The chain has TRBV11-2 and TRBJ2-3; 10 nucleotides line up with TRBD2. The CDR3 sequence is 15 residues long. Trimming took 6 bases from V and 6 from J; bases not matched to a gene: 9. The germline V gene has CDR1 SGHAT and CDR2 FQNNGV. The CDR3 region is CASRLGGTSVDTQYF. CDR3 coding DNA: TGTGCCAGCAGATTGGGCGGGACTAGCGTTGATACGCAGTATTTT.

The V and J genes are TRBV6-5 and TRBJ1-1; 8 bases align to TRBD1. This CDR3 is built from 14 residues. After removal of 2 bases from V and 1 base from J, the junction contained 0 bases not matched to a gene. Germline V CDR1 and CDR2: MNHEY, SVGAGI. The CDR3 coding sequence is TGTGCCAGCAGTTACGGGACAGGGAACACTGAAGCTTTCTTT. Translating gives CASSYGTGNTEAFF.

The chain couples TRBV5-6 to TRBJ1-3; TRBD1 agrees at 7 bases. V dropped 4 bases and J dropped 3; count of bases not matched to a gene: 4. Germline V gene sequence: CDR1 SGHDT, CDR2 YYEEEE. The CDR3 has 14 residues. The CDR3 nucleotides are TGTGCCAGCAGCCCCGACAGGGTTGGAAACACCATATATTTT. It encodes CASSPDRVGNTIYF. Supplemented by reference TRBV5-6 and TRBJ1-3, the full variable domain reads DAGVTQSPTHLIKTRGQQVTLRCSPKSGHDTVSWYQQALGQGPQFIFQYYEEEERQRGNFPDRFSGHQFPNYSSELNVNALLLGDSALYLCASSPDRVGNTIYFGEGSWLTVV.

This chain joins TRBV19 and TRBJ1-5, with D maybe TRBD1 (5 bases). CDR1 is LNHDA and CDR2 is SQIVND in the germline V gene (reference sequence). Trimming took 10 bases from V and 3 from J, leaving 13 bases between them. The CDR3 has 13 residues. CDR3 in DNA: TGTGCCATCATGTGGGGGGACAATCAGCCCCAGCATTTT. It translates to CAIMWGDNQPQHF.

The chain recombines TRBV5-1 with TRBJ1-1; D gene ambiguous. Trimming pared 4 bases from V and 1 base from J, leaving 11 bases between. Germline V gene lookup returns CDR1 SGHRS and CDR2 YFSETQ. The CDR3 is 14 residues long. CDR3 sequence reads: CASSLPTANTEAFF. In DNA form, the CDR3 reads TGCGCCAGCAGCCTCCCTACAGCGAACACTGAAGCTTTCTTT.

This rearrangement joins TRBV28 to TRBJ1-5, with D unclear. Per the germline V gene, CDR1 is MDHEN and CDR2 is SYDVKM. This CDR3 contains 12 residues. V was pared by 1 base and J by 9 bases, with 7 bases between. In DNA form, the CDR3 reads TGTGCCAGCAGTTTATCAGGAGGGCCCCAGCATTTT. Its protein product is CASSLSGGPQHF.

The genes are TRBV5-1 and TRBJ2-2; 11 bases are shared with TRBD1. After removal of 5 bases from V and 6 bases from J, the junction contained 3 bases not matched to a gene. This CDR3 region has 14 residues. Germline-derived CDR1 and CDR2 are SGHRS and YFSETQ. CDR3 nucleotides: TGCGCCAGCAGAGGACAGGGGGCGGCCGGGGAGCTGTTTTTT. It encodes CASRGQGAAGELFF.

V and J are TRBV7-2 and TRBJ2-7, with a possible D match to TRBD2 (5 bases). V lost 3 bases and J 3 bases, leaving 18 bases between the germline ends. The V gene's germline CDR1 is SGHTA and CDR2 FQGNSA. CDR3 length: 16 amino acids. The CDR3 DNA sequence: TGTGCCAGCAGCTTGACCCACGACTATTACAGCTACGAGCAGTACTTC. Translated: CASSLTHDYYSYEQYF.